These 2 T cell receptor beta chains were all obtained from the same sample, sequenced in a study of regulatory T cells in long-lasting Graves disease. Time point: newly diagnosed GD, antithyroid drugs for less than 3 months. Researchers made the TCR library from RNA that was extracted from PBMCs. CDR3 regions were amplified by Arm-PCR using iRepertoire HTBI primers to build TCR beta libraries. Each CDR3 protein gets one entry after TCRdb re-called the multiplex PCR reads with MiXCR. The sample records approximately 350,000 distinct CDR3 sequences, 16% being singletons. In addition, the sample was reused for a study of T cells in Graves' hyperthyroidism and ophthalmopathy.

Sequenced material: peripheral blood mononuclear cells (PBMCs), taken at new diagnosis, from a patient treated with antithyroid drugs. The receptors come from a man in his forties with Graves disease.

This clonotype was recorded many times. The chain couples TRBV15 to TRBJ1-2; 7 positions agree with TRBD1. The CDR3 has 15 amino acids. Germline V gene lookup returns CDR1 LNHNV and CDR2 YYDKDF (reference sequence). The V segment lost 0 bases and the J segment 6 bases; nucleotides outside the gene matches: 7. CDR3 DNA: TGTGCCACCAGCAGAGACCCAGGGACAGCCGATGGCTACACCTTC. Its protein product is CATSRDPGTADGYTF.

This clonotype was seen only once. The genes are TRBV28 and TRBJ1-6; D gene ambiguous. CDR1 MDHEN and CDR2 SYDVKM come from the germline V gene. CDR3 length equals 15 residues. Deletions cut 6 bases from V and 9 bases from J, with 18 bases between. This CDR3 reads CASRLAGSVVSPLHF. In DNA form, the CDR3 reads TGTGCCAGCAGATTAGCCGGGTCGGTGGTTTCACCCCTCCACTTT. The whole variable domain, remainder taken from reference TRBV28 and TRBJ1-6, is DVKVTQSSRYLVKRTGEKVFLECVQDMDHENMFWYRQDPGLGLRLIYFSYDVKMKEKGDIPEGYSVSREKKERFSLILESASTNQTSMYLCASRLAGSVVSPLHFGNGTRLTVT.